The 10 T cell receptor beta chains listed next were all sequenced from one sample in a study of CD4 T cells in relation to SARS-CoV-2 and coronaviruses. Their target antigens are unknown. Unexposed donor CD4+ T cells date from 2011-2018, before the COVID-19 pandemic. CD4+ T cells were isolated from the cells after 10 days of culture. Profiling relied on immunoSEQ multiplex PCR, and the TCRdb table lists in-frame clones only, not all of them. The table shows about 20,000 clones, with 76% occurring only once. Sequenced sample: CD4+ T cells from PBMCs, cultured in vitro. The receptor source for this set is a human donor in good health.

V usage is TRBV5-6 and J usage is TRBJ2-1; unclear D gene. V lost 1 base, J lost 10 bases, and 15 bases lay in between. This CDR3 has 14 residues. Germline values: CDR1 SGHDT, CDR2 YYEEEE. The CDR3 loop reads CASSLFGPTDEQFF. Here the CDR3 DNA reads TGTGCCAGCAGCTTGTTTGGACCCACCGACGAGCAGTTCTTC.

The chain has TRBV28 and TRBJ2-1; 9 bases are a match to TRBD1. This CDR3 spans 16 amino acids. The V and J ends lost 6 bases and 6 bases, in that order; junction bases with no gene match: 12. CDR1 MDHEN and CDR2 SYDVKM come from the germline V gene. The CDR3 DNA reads TGTGCCAGCAGAAAAATCAGACAGGGGGTCGGCAATGAGCAGTTCTTC. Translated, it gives CASRKIRQGVGNEQFF.

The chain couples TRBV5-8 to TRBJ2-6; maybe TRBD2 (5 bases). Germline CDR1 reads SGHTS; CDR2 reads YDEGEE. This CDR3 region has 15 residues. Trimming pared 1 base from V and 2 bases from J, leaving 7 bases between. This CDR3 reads CASSLYGTGANVLTF. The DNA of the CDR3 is TGTGCCAGCAGCTTGTACGGGACTGGGGCCAACGTCCTGACTTTC.

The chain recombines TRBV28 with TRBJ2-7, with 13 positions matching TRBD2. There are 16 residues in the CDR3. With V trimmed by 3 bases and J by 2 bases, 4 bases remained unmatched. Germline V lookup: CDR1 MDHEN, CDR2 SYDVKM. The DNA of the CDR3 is TGTGCCAGCAGTTTGCCGGGACTAGCGGGAACCTACGAGCAGTACTTC. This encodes CASSLPGLAGTYEQYF. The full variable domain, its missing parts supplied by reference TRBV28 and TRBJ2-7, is DVKVTQSSRYLVKRTGEKVFLECVQDMDHENMFWYRQDPGLGLRLIYFSYDVKMKEKGDIPEGYSVSREKKERFSLILESASTNQTSMYLCASSLPGLAGTYEQYFGPGTRLTVT.

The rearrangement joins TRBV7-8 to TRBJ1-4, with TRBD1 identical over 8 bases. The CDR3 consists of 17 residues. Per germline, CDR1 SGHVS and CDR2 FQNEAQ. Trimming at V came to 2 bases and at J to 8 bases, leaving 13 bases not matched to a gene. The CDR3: CASSLSSHGTGGEKLFF. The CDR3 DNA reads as TGTGCCAGCAGCTTATCCTCTCACGGGACAGGAGGGGAAAAACTGTTTTTT.

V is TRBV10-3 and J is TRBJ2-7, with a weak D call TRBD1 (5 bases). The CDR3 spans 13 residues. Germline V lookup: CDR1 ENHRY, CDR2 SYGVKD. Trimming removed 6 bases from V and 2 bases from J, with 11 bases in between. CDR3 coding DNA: TGTGCCATCAGCACAGGCAATCCCTACGAGCAGTACTTC. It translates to CAISTGNPYEQYF.

CDR3: CASSLDEDTQYF. CDR3 in DNA: TGTGCCAGCAGCCTAGACGAAGATACGCAGTATTTT. V gene TRBV5-4 combines with J gene TRBJ2-3; D is ambiguous. The CDR3 totals 12 residues. V gave up 4 bases and J gave up 5 bases, with 8 bases separating them. Germline V gene sequence: CDR1 SGHNT, CDR2 YYREEE (reference sequence).

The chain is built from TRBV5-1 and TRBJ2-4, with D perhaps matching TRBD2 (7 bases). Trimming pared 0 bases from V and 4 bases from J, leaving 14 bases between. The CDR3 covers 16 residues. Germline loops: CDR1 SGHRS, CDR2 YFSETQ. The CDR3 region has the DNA TGCGCCAGCAGCTTGGAACTACAGGGAGGGAAAAACATTCAGTACTTC. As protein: CASSLELQGGKNIQYF.

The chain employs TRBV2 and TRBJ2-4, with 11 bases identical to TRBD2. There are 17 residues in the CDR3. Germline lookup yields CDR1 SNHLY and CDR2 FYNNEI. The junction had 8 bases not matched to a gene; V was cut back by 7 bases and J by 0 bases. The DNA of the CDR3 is TGTGCCAGCATCCTAGCGGGAGGTACTCTAGCCAAAAACATTCAGTACTTC. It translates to CASILAGGTLAKNIQYF. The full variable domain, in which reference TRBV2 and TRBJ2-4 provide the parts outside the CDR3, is EPEVTQTPSHQVTQMGQEVILRCVPISNHLYFYWYRQILGQKVEFLVSFYNNEISEKSEIFDDQFSVERPDGSNFTLKIRSTKLEDSAMYFCASILAGGTLAKNIQYFGAGTRLSVL.

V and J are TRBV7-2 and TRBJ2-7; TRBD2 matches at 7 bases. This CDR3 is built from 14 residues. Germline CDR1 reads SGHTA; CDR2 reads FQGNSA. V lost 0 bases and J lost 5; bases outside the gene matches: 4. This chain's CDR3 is CASSLAGGFDEQYF. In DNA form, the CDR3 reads TGTGCCAGCAGCTTAGCGGGAGGGTTCGACGAGCAGTACTTC.